These 30 T cell receptor beta chains originate from one sample sequenced in a study of beta chain features in type 1 diabetes. Expressed TCRB transcripts were sequenced because the isolated RNA had all been reverse transcribed beforehand. Measured with immunoSEQ multiplex PCR; TCRdb has only the in-frame clones, and not every one. The profile shows 240,000 or so clones, 68% of them singletons. What was sequenced was naive CD4+ T cells from blood. The receptors come from a man aged 25 to 40 in good health.

The chain couples TRBV5-1 to TRBJ2-2; 10 positions agree with TRBD1. Germline CDR1 SGHRS, CDR2 YFSETQ. The CDR3 is 15 amino acids. V was clipped by 4 bases and J by 6 bases; unmatched bases: 6. The CDR3 nucleotides read TGCGCCAGCAGCCCGGACAGGGGGTTCTCCGGGGAGCTGTTTTTT. This encodes CASSPDRGFSGELFF.

This sequence joins TRBV7-2 and TRBJ2-7, with D possibly TRBD1 on 5 matching bases. The CDR3 length is 15 residues. Germline CDR1 and CDR2: SGHTA and FQGNSA. The ends were cut back, 4 bases at V and 3 bases at J, with 16 bases in the middle. In nucleotides, the CDR3 is TGTGCCAGCAGCTCCCCCCCAGGGATGGACTACGAGCAGTACTTC. This sequence encodes CASSSPPGMDYEQYF.

The V and J genes are TRBV5-4 and TRBJ2-6; the match to TRBD1 covers 10 bases. The CDR3 has 18 residues. CDR1 and CDR2 from the germline V gene are SGHNT and YYREEE (reference sequence). The V and J ends lost 4 bases and 0 bases, in that order; junction bases with no gene match: 7. The CDR3 DNA follows: TGTGCCAGCAGCCCAATCCGGGACAGGGGCTCTGGGGCCAACGTCCTGACTTTC. It encodes CASSPIRDRGSGANVLTF.

V usage is TRBV7-2 and J usage is TRBJ2-1, with TRBD2 matching over 7 bases. Germline V gene data show CDR1 as SGHTA and CDR2 as FQGNSA. V was clipped by 5 bases and J by 6 bases; unmatched bases: 7. CDR3 length: 14 amino acids. CDR3 in amino acids: CASSPAGRGNEQFF. The DNA of the CDR3 is TGTGCCAGCAGCCCTGCGGGGAGGGGCAATGAGCAGTTCTTC.

This chain links TRBV28 with TRBJ2-6; a possible D gene is TRBD2 (6 bases). This CDR3 comprises 15 residues. V gave up 2 bases and J gave up 2 bases, with 7 bases separating them. Germline values: CDR1 MDHEN, CDR2 SYDVKM. The CDR3 loop is CASSLGGAGANVLTF. In DNA form, the CDR3 reads TGTGCCAGCAGTTTAGGCGGGGCTGGGGCCAACGTCCTGACTTTC.

The chain is built from TRBV5-1 and TRBJ2-1; 7 bases map to TRBD1. The trim removed 4 bases at V and 7 bases at J, leaving 11 bases unmatched. This CDR3 is built from 15 residues. Germline CDR1 is SGHRS and CDR2 is YFSETQ. This chain's CDR3 is CASSTVGTADNEQFF. CDR3 nucleotide sequence: TGCGCCAGCAGCACTGTAGGGACAGCGGATAATGAGCAGTTCTTC. The full variable domain, in which reference TRBV5-1 and TRBJ2-1 provide the parts outside the CDR3, is KAGVTQTPRYLIKTRGQQVTLSCSPISGHRSVSWYQQTPGQGLQFLFEYFSETQRNKGNFPGRFSGRQFSNSRSEMNVSTLELGDSALYLCASSTVGTADNEQFFGPGTRLTVL.

The chain couples TRBV2 to TRBJ2-7; 8 nucleotides agree with TRBD2. The CDR3 loop spans 16 amino acids. Germline V CDR1 and CDR2: SNHLY, FYNNEI. V was clipped by 3 bases and J by 2 bases; unmatched bases: 9. The CDR3 spells CASSDWELAVTYEQYF. The CDR3, as DNA: TGTGCCAGCAGTGATTGGGAACTAGCGGTTACCTACGAGCAGTACTTC. The full variable domain, completed using reference TRBV2 and TRBJ2-7, is EPEVTQTPSHQVTQMGQEVILRCVPISNHLYFYWYRQILGQKVEFLVSFYNNEISEKSEIFDDQFSVERPDGSNFTLKIRSTKLEDSAMYFCASSDWELAVTYEQYFGPGTRLTVT.

The V and J genes are TRBV2 and TRBJ1-5; no reliable D call. This CDR3 is built from 15 residues. V lost 0 bases and J 7 bases, leaving 13 bases between the germline ends. Germline loops: CDR1 SNHLY, CDR2 FYNNEI. Here the CDR3 reads CASSEALGGRQPQHF. The CDR3 DNA is TGTGCCAGCAGTGAAGCGCTGGGAGGTAGGCAGCCCCAGCATTTT.

This clone has only one observation. This rearrangement joins TRBV20-1 to TRBJ2-3, with D uncertain. The CDR3 spans 11 residues. Trimming removed 4 bases from V and 4 bases from J, with 6 bases in between. Germline CDR1 DFQATT, CDR2 SNEGSKA (reference sequence). The chain's CDR3 is CSATPSDTQYF. The DNA of the CDR3 is TGCAGTGCTACCCCCTCAGATACGCAGTATTTT.

The chain employs TRBV11-2 and TRBJ2-4; TRBD2 might be the D (6 bases). The germline V gene has CDR1 SGHAT and CDR2 FQNNGV. The CDR3 runs to 15 residues. Deletions cut 0 bases from V and 8 bases from J, with 14 bases between. The DNA of the CDR3 is TGTGCCAGCAGCTTAGATGGAGGGGATACGGACATTCAGTACTTC. Its protein is CASSLDGGDTDIQYF. The full variable domain, completed using reference TRBV11-2 and TRBJ2-4, is EAGVAQSPRYKIIEKRQSVAFWCNPISGHATLYWYQQILGQGPKLLIQFQNNGVVDDSQLPKDRFSAERLKGVDSTLKIQPAKLEDSAVYLCASSLDGGDTDIQYFGAGTRLSVL.

This chain connects TRBV10-3 to TRBJ1-2; a possible D gene is TRBD1 (5 bases). V lost 10 bases and J lost 2, with 8 bases in between. Germline CDR1 and CDR2: ENHRY and SYGVKD. The CDR3 contains 11 residues. In DNA form, the CDR3 reads TGTGCCAACCGGGACAACTATGGCTACACCTTC. Protein sequence: CANRDNYGYTF.

V is TRBV15 and J is TRBJ2-7, with D perhaps TRBD1 (6 bases). From germline, CDR1 is LNHNV and CDR2 YYDKDF (reference sequence). V was clipped by 4 bases and J by 6 bases, with 19 bases between them. The length of the CDR3 is 15 residues. The CDR3 DNA reads TGTGCCACCAGCAAACCGGGACAAGGGTCAGGCGAGCAGTACTTC. Amino acids: CATSKPGQGSGEQYF.

The chain couples TRBV6-5 to TRBJ2-3; 11 positions agree with TRBD1. Germline V gives CDR1 MNHEY, CDR2 SVGAGI. The CDR3 runs to 14 residues. Unmatched junction bases numbered 4, after V lost 6 bases and J lost 5 bases. In DNA form, the CDR3 reads TGTGCCAGCAGCCGGACAGGGGGCGAAGATACGCAGTATTTT. Encoded protein: CASSRTGGEDTQYF.

This sequence joins TRBV7-6 and TRBJ2-2; 10 bases map to TRBD1. Germline V gene data show CDR1 as SGHVS and CDR2 as FNYEAQ. The junction had 6 bases not matched to a gene; V was cut back by 2 bases and J by 3 bases. CDR3 length: 17 amino acids. The CDR3 loop reads CASSLRPGTGDTGELFF. CDR3 nucleotide sequence: TGTGCCAGCAGCTTAAGGCCCGGGACAGGGGACACCGGGGAGCTGTTTTTT. Combining the CDR3 with reference TRBV7-6 and TRBJ2-2 gives the whole variable domain GAGVSQSPRYKVTKRGQDVALRCDPISGHVSLYWYRQALGQGPEFLTYFNYEAQQDKSGLPNDRFSAERPEGSISTLTIQRTEQRDSAMYRCASSLRPGTGDTGELFFGEGSRLTVL.

The chain carries TRBV29-1 and TRBJ2-7, with 7 bases that match TRBD1. The CDR3 is 13 amino acids. J was trimmed by 7 bases and V by 6 bases; bases with no gene match: 12. Germline CDR1 is SQVTM and CDR2 is ANQGSEA. CDR3: CSVRDSLSGEQYF. As DNA, the CDR3 is TGCAGCGTCCGGGACAGTTTATCCGGTGAGCAGTACTTC.

This sequence joins TRBV30 and TRBJ2-5, with D possibly being TRBD1 or TRBD2 (5 bases each). Germline lookup yields CDR1 GTSNPN and CDR2 SVGIG (reference sequence). Trimming took 4 bases from V and 5 from J, leaving 14 bases between them. The CDR3 spans 13 residues. Written as DNA, the CDR3 is TGTGCCTGGAACCTGGGACCGGCGGAGACCCAGTACTTC. Its protein product is CAWNLGPAETQYF.

The chain is built from TRBV11-2 and TRBJ2-5; 11 bases are shared with TRBD2. The V gene's germline CDR1 is SGHAT and CDR2 FQNNGV. This CDR3 is 16 amino acids long. V lost 4 bases to trimming and J lost 7 bases; unmatched junction nucleotides: 11. The CDR3 loop reads CASSSLAGGLSGTQYF. CDR3 DNA sequence: TGTGCCAGCAGCTCCCTAGCGGGAGGTCTGTCGGGGACCCAGTACTTC.

CDR3 sequence: CAWDRDLGHEQYF. The CDR3 coding sequence is TGTGCCTGGGACCGGGATCTAGGCCACGAGCAGTACTTC. The J gene is TRBJ2-7, the V gene TRBV30, with D perhaps TRBD2 (5 bases). Trimming left V 5 bases short and J 5 bases short, with 16 bases between. Germline-derived CDR1 and CDR2 are GTSNPN and SVGIG (reference sequence). This CDR3 has 13 residues.

This clone turned up a few times. CDR3 DNA: TGTGCCAGCAGCGTCGGACGACTTCAGTACTTC. Translated: CASSVGRLQYF. J is TRBJ2-4 and V is TRBV7-9, with no clear D. The CDR3 is made up of 11 amino acids. Germline assignment: CDR1 SEHNR and CDR2 FQNEAQ (reference sequence). V lost 5 bases, J lost 11 bases, and 10 bases lay in between.

The chain employs TRBV28 and TRBJ2-5; 7 nucleotides match TRBD1. Germline-derived CDR1 and CDR2 are MDHEN and SYDVKM. This CDR3 has 15 residues. Trimming cost V 3 bases and J 5 bases; bases outside gene matches: 9. The CDR3 DNA follows: TGTGCCAGCAGTTTGTTTAAGGGGGCGCTTGAGACCCAGTACTTC. Protein: CASSLFKGALETQYF. The full variable domain, in which reference TRBV28 and TRBJ2-5 provide the parts outside the CDR3, is DVKVTQSSRYLVKRTGEKVFLECVQDMDHENMFWYRQDPGLGLRLIYFSYDVKMKEKGDIPEGYSVSREKKERFSLILESASTNQTSMYLCASSLFKGALETQYFGPGTRLLVL.

This chain joins TRBV9 and TRBJ1-2; D is ambiguous. The V and J ends lost 4 bases and 4 bases respectively, with 11 bases between them. CDR1 and CDR2 (germline): SGDLS, YYNGEE. This CDR3 is 13 amino acids long. The CDR3 reads CASSPKTLYGYTF. DNA for the CDR3: TGTGCCAGCAGCCCAAAGACACTCTATGGCTACACCTTC.

There are a few counts of this clone. The chain links TRBV5-1 to TRBJ2-3; 12 nucleotides align to TRBD2. The CDR3 has 18 residues. The J segment lost 2 bases and the V segment lost 3 bases, leaving 10 bases of the junction unmatched. The germline V gene encodes CDR1 SGHRS and CDR2 YFSETQ. The CDR3 region is CASSSRLAGVRNTDTQYF. The CDR3 bases are TGCGCCAGCAGCTCCAGACTAGCGGGAGTAAGAAACACAGATACGCAGTATTTT.

This clone has only a few counts. This chain connects TRBV20-1 to TRBJ1-2, with D unclear. The V gene's germline CDR1 is DFQATT and CDR2 SNEGSKA (reference sequence). CDR3 length: 10 amino acids. V was clipped by 6 bases and J by 8 bases, with 10 bases between them. CDR3 sequence reads: CSAPQVGYTF. The CDR3 coding sequence is TGCAGTGCCCCTCAAGTAGGCTACACCTTC.

The chain is built from TRBV11-2 and TRBJ2-2; maybe TRBD2 (5 bases). The CDR3 runs to 15 residues. CDR1 is SGHAT, CDR2 FQNNGV, per germline. V was pared by 5 bases and J by 1 base, with 11 bases between. The CDR3 DNA is TGTGCCAGCAGCCCCCTAGGGAGGAACACCGGGGAGCTGTTTTTT. It yields the protein CASSPLGRNTGELFF.

The chain combines TRBV30 with TRBJ2-6; tentatively, D is TRBD1 or TRBD2 (5 bases each). The CDR3 totals 17 residues. Germline V gene data show CDR1 as GTSNPN and CDR2 as SVGIG (reference sequence). Trimming shortened V by 0 bases and J by 3 bases, and 15 bases separated the two germline ends. This CDR3 reads CAWSVLPPGLGANVLTF. The CDR3 DNA is TGTGCCTGGAGTGTACTACCGCCGGGGCTTGGGGCCAACGTCCTGACTTTC. The whole variable domain, remainder taken from reference TRBV30 and TRBJ2-6, is SQTIHQWPATLVQPVGSPLSLECTVEGTSNPNLYWYRQAAGRGLQLLFYSVGIGQISSEVPQNLSASRPQDRQFILSSKKLLLSDSGFYLCAWSVLPPGLGANVLTFGAGSRLTVL.

This clone was seen once. Other DNA sequences in the same sample also yield this CDR3. Here the CDR3 DNA reads TGTGCCTGGGCCGACAGCTACGAGCAGTACTTC. It yields the protein CAWADSYEQYF. The chain uses TRBV30 and TRBJ2-7; the D gene is possibly TRBD1 (5 bases). V was cut by 5 bases and J by 3 bases, with 8 bases left in between. The CDR3 is 11 amino acids. The germline gives CDR1 GTSNPN, CDR2 SVGIG (reference sequence).

The rearrangement joins TRBV4-2 to TRBJ2-3; D not certain. Germline assignment: CDR1 LGHNA and CDR2 YNFKEQ. Trimming removed 0 bases at V and 6 bases at J, with 7 bases between. The CDR3 spans 13 residues. This chain's CDR3 is CASSQDLSDTQYF. CDR3 nucleotides: TGTGCCAGCAGCCAAGATCTGTCCGATACGCAGTATTTT.

DNA for the CDR3: TGTGCCAGCTCACCTGGGACGGTGACTGCCTACGAGCAGTACTTC. Translated: CASSPGTVTAYEQYF. The chain links TRBV18 to TRBJ2-7, with D possibly being TRBD1 or TRBD2 (5 bases each). Germline values: CDR1 KGHSH, CDR2 LQKENI. CDR3 size: 15 residues. The V end lost 3 bases, the J end lost 2 bases, and 14 bases lay between the germline ends.

The rearrangement uses TRBV19 and TRBJ2-1, with 8 bases identical to TRBD2. CDR3 length equals 15 residues. Germline CDR1 is LNHDA and CDR2 is SQIVND (reference sequence). V was clipped by 1 base and J by 2 bases; unmatched bases: 1. In nucleotides, the CDR3 is TGTGCCAGTAGTATAGCAGCGGGGGCCTACAATGAGCAGTTCTTC. This codes for CASSIAAGAYNEQFF.

The V gene is TRBV25-1, the J gene TRBJ1-2; 9 bases line up with TRBD1. Germline V gene lookup returns CDR1 MGHDK and CDR2 SYGVNS. Trimming at V came to 5 bases and at J to 8 bases, leaving 9 bases not matched to a gene. CDR3 length equals 14 residues. DNA for the CDR3: TGTGCCAGCAGTCTAACCGGGACAGGGAACGGCTACACCTTC. Its protein product is CASSLTGTGNGYTF.